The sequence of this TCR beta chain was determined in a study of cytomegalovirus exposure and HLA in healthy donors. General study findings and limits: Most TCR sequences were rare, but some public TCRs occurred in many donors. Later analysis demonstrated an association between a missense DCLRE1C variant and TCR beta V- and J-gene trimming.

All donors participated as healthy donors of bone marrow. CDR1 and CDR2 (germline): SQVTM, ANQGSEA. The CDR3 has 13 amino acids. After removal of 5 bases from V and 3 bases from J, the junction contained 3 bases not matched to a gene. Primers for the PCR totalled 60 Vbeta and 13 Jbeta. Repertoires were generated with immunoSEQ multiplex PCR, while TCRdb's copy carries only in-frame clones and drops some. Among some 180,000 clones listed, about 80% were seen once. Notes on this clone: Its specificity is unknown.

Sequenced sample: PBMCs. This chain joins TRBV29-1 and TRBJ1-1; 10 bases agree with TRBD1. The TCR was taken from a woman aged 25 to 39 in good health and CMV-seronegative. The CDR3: CSVRTGGDTEAFF. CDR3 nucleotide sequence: TGCAGCGTTCGGACAGGGGGGGACACTGAAGCTTTCTTT.